This T cell receptor (beta chain) appears in the sequencing data of a study of T cells in pancreatic ductal adenocarcinoma. Study results and caveats: Tumor samples had fewer productive templates and about 8-fold fewer unique clonotypes than blood.

About this clone itself: What it binds is not known.

Surgery without prior neoadjuvant therapy was the treatment of the selected pancreatic ductal adenocarcinoma patients. V was shortened by 2 bases and J by 7 bases, with 11 bases between the two germline ends. This CDR3 is built from 12 residues. Germline V gives CDR1 GTSNPN, CDR2 SVGIG (reference sequence). This table comes from immunoSEQ multiplex PCR, and its TCRdb copy is limited to in-frame clones, with some not included. The sample carries over 15,000 clones, approximately 91% recorded once. This chain connects TRBV30 to TRBJ2-5; no clear D gene. This clonotype originated in a human donor with pancreatic ductal adenocarcinoma. Input material: PBMCs. The CDR3 loop is CAWSRVEGTQYF. For the CDR3, the DNA is TGTGCCTGGAGTCGGGTAGAAGGGACCCAGTACTTC.